This T cell receptor (beta chain) is drawn from a study of T cells in Graves' hyperthyroidism and ophthalmopathy. Using RNA transcripts as the source, TCR beta CDR3 regions were amplified. The HTBI primer set was used in a first-round RT-PCR of the TCR CDR3. Each CDR3 protein gets one entry after TCRdb re-called the multiplex PCR reads with MiXCR. The data show about 59,000 distinct CDR3 sequences, around 50% seen once. This clonotype has only a few counts. Uncontrolled infections, other autoimmune diseases, pregnancy or lactation led to exclusion of patients. Germline assignment: CDR1 MGHDK and CDR2 SYGVNS. This CDR3 has 15 amino acids. The V and J ends lost 9 bases and 3 bases, in that order; junction bases with no gene match: 9.

The sequenced material came from blood. V is TRBV25-1 and J is TRBJ2-7; 12 bases are a match to TRBD2. The clonotype comes from a woman aged 55 to 70 with Graves' ophthalmopathy. The CDR3 nucleotides are TGTGCCAGTACAGAGCTAGCGGGAGGGCACTACGAGCAGTACTTC. It codes for CASTELAGGHYEQYF.